This T cell receptor (beta chain) was observed in a study of cytomegalovirus exposure and HLA in healthy donors. Whole-study findings and limits: Many donors carried some public TCRs, although rarity characterized most TCR sequences.

The CDR3 is 13 residues long. V was pared by 2 bases and J by 7 bases, with 9 bases between. Germline V CDR1 and CDR2: SGHTA, FQGNSA. Comment on this clone: As yet, its antigen is unknown.

Sequencing was performed with immunoSEQ multiplex PCR; in TCRdb, only in-frame clones are kept and a portion is missing. The sample has over 100,000 clones, 85% to 90% seen once. The validation cohort, a group of around 130 subjects, included the donors and was separate from the roughly 620-subject first cohort. Sequencing was carried out using PBMCs. This clonotype originated in a young woman in good health and CMV-seropositive. This chain uses TRBV7-2 with TRBJ2-1, with TRBD1 as a possible D gene (6 bases). The CDR3 is CASSLWQGNEQFF. CDR3 nucleotide sequence: TGTGCCAGCAGCTTATGGCAGGGGAATGAGCAGTTCTTC.